This record covers a single T cell receptor (beta chain). TCRdb's copy holds only in-frame clones and misses some; the assay was immunoSEQ multiplex PCR. The top ten clones hold more than 6.5% of a sample with 150,000 to 200,000 clones, about 80% of them seen once. These data originate in a study of blood T cell repertoires in COVID-19. The source is a woman in her 50s with active or convalescent COVID-19. The sample was peripheral blood.

The DNA for the CDR3 is TGTGCCAGCAGTGAAACCGGGGGAGTATACGAAAAACTGTTTTTT. Protein sequence: CASSETGGVYEKLFF. This chain links TRBV2 with TRBJ1-4; D is perhaps TRBD1 (5 bases). Trimming took off 2 bases at V and 8 bases at J, with 15 bases between the two ends. The germline gives CDR1 SNHLY, CDR2 FYNNEI. This CDR3 is built from 15 residues. Complete variable domain (other parts from reference TRBV2 and TRBJ1-4): EPEVTQTPSHQVTQMGQEVILRCVPISNHLYFYWYRQILGQKVEFLVSFYNNEISEKSEIFDDQFSVERPDGSNFTLKIRSTKLEDSAMYFCASSETGGVYEKLFFGSGTQLSVL.